This T cell receptor (beta chain) was profiled in a study of molecular identifiers for immune sequencing clone quantification. Study-level information: In replicates, RNA from around 20,000 or 100,000 naive CD8 cells was divided five ways and four parts were sequenced.

From the PCR reads, TCRdb called clonotypes with MiXCR, one entry per CDR3 protein. The sample shows approximately 590,000 distinct CDR3 sequences, roughly 23% of them seen only once. The CDR3 totals 13 residues. V gave up 0 bases and J gave up 1 base, with 7 bases separating them. The germline gives CDR1 DFQATT, CDR2 SNEGSKA (reference sequence). Each library that profiled naive CD8 cells came from 20,000 to 1,000,000 sorted cells with 10%, 30% or 50% RNA. This clonotype was counted many times. Material: naive CD8+ T cells from blood, with Jurkat cell RNA spiked in. Subset indicated: FACS-sorted CD8+CD4-CCR7+CD45RA+ naive T cells. This clonotype was obtained from a human donor in good health. Some libraries in this study had Jurkat cell RNA spiked in. The gene calls are TRBV20-1 and TRBJ2-7; D call uncertain. The CDR3: CSARDSTSYEQYF. Here the CDR3 DNA reads TGCAGTGCTAGAGATTCTACTTCCTACGAGCAGTACTTC.